This TCR beta chain emerged from a study of cytomegalovirus exposure and HLA in healthy donors. Study-wide findings and caveats: When analyzed later, a missense DCLRE1C variant was found to be linked to TCR beta V- and J-gene trimming. Common viral pathogens seemed to be connected with several of the most significant clusters, according to a later analysis.

Turning to this clone: Its target is not known.

PCR primers comprised 60 Vbeta and 13 Jbeta primers. Assay used: immunoSEQ multiplex PCR; TCRdb lists only in-frame clones, some missing. The sample shows 100,000 to 150,000 clones, approximately 77% of them seen only once. V shed 7 bases and J 3 bases; nucleotides not matched to a gene: 9. This CDR3 spans 15 amino acids. Germline V lookup: CDR1 MDHEN, CDR2 SYDVKM. Source material: PBMCs. The TCR originated in a woman in her sixties in good health and CMV-seronegative. V usage is TRBV28 and J usage is TRBJ1-5; 7 nucleotides agree with TRBD1. Here the CDR3 reads CASTDPGQHNQPQHF. The CDR3 DNA sequence: TGTGCCAGCACCGATCCGGGACAGCACAATCAGCCCCAGCATTTT.